This TCR beta chain was recovered during a study of molecular identifiers for immune sequencing clone quantification. Study as a whole: Split five ways in replicates, RNA from about 20,000 or 100,000 naive CD8 cells had four portions sequenced.

The bulk TCR libraries were made with methods described before and with listed TCR primers. TCRdb re-called the PCR reads with MiXCR, one entry per CDR3 protein. The sample consists of about 510,000 distinct CDR3 sequences, about a quarter of them appearing once. Sorting was used to obtain naive CD8 T cells (CD8+CD4-CCR7+CD45RA+). This CDR3 has 16 residues. J was trimmed by 8 bases and V by 0 bases; bases with no gene match: 11. Germline CDR1 reads SGHNT; CDR2 reads YYREEE (reference sequence). General study findings and limits: Spiked Jurkat TCR RNA from one cell was reportedly detectable among around 960,000 naive cells.

This clonotype showed up many times. The antigen remains unidentified. The TCR sequence derives from a human donor in good health. Some libraries in this study had Jurkat cell RNA spiked in. This chain links TRBV5-4 with TRBJ2-5; 9 nucleotides agree with TRBD2. Sequencing used naive CD8+ T cells from blood, with Jurkat cell RNA spiked in. The subset denotes: FACS-sorted CD8+CD4-CCR7+CD45RA+ naive T cells. The CDR3 bases are TGTGCCAGCAGCTTGGCCCCCGGACTAGCGTCGGATACCCAGTACTTC. This gives the protein CASSLAPGLASDTQYF.